This TCR beta chain came from a study of blood T cells in healthy people across ages. Study observations and caveats: Possibly confounding the expanded clonotype changes was the fact that donor CMV status was unknown.

Germline V gives CDR1 MNHEY, CDR2 SVGAGI. V gave up 6 bases and J gave up 3 bases, with 11 bases separating them. The CDR3 totals 13 residues. Aged roughly 6 to 95, donors were systemically healthy Caucasians from Russia. A second PCR of about 6 to 12 cycles used a sample-barcoded 5' primer and a J-beta primer mix. TCRdb independently ran MiXCR on the 5' RACE reads; one entry per CDR3 protein. The sample gives around 820,000 distinct CDR3 sequences, approximately 25% of which show up once; more than 3% is in the top ten. This clonotype was found a few times. Antigen specificity is unknown. Another study also made use of these data, one on T cells of mothers and their children. That study adds: No T cell clones of persistent microchimeric origin were detected.

The chain joins TRBV6-5 to TRBJ1-2, with D possibly matching TRBD1 (5 bases). The sequencing input was blood. This clonotype originated in a boy between 10 and 17 years old in good health. CDR3: CASSKDSDYGYTF. CDR3 DNA: TGTGCCAGCAGCAAAGACAGCGACTATGGCTACACCTTC.